The 11 T cell receptor beta chains reported below all come from one sample, sequenced in a study of shared clonotypes between healthy human individuals. Sequencing was performed with immunoSEQ multiplex PCR; in TCRdb, only in-frame clones are kept and a portion is missing. This sample has hundreds of thousands of clones, with about three quarters found just once. The source material was PBMCs. The receptors come from a woman aged 40 to 50 in good health. Some clones in this sample may be carry-over from other donors' samples.

Only a few counts were recorded for this clone. The chain is built from TRBV11-2 and TRBJ2-7; 8 nucleotides match TRBD1. The germline gives CDR1 SGHAT, CDR2 FQNNGV. The CDR3 is made up of 15 amino acids. The J segment lost 4 bases and the V segment lost 1 base, leaving 6 bases of the junction unmatched. CDR3: CASSLASDRVYEQYF. The DNA of the CDR3 is TGTGCCAGCAGCTTAGCGTCGGACAGGGTATACGAGCAGTACTTC. Full variable domain (rest looked up from reference TRBV11-2 and TRBJ2-7): EAGVAQSPRYKIIEKRQSVAFWCNPISGHATLYWYQQILGQGPKLLIQFQNNGVVDDSQLPKDRFSAERLKGVDSTLKIQPAKLEDSAVYLCASSLASDRVYEQYFGPGTRLTVT.

This sequence joins TRBV10-3 and TRBJ1-3; 8 bases are shared with TRBD1. V trimming: 1 base; J trimming: 4 bases; junction bases outside the gene matches: 12. Germline CDR1 is ENHRY and CDR2 is SYGVKD. The CDR3 runs 18 residues. The CDR3 coding sequence is TGTGCCATCAGTGAGTGGTTGGACAGGGCTGGTAGCGGAAACACCATATATTTT. It is translated as CAISEWLDRAGSGNTIYF.

The chain carries TRBV5-1 and TRBJ2-2, with D tentatively TRBD1 or TRBD2 (5 bases each). Trimming removed 10 bases at V and 0 bases at J, with 19 bases between. CDR3 length: 16 amino acids. Looked up from germline, CDR1 is SGHRS and CDR2 is YFSETQ. The chain's CDR3 is CASSLLQGANTGELFF. The CDR3 coding sequence is TGCGCCTCCAGCCTGTTGCAGGGAGCGAACACCGGGGAGCTGTTTTTT. Supplemented by reference TRBV5-1 and TRBJ2-2, the full variable domain reads KAGVTQTPRYLIKTRGQQVTLSCSPISGHRSVSWYQQTPGQGLQFLFEYFSETQRNKGNFPGRFSGRQFSNSRSEMNVSTLELGDSALYLCASSLLQGANTGELFFGEGSRLTVL.

This clone has just a few counts. J is TRBJ2-5 and V is TRBV11-2; 10 bases line up with TRBD2. The CDR3 runs 16 residues. V shed 5 bases, J shed 5 bases, and the junction held 11 bases outside the gene matches. CDR1 SGHAT and CDR2 FQNNGV come from the germline V gene. The CDR3 is CASSLGLAGAWETQYF. In DNA, the CDR3 is TGTGCCAGCAGCCTTGGTCTAGCGGGAGCGTGGGAGACCCAGTACTTC.

This clone showed up just once. The sample holds other DNA sequences that translate to the same CDR3. This rearrangement joins TRBV7-2 to TRBJ1-5; D is perhaps TRBD1 (5 bases). V was trimmed by 2 bases and J by 0 bases, leaving 17 bases between them. This CDR3 is built from 18 residues. Germline CDR1 reads SGHTA; CDR2 reads FQGNSA. Here the CDR3 reads CASSLSPGGSGSNQPQHF. Here the CDR3 DNA reads TGTGCCAGCAGCTTATCCCCGGGGGGTAGTGGTAGCAATCAGCCCCAGCATTTT.

As concerns this clone: Other DNA sequences of this sample code for an identical CDR3. V and J are TRBV5-1 and TRBJ2-5; D is ambiguous. The CDR3 length is 12 residues. Germline V gene lookup returns CDR1 SGHRS and CDR2 YFSETQ. V dropped 7 bases and J dropped 0 bases, with 7 bases sitting between them. DNA for the CDR3: TGCGCCAGCCGTGACAACCAAGAGACCCAGTACTTC. Its translation is CASRDNQETQYF. The variable domain in full, completed from reference TRBV5-1 and TRBJ2-5, reads KAGVTQTPRYLIKTRGQQVTLSCSPISGHRSVSWYQQTPGQGLQFLFEYFSETQRNKGNFPGRFSGRQFSNSRSEMNVSTLELGDSALYLCASRDNQETQYFGPGTRLLVL.

The V gene is TRBV10-3, the J gene TRBJ1-1, with D possibly being TRBD1 (5 bases). Germline-derived CDR1 and CDR2 are ENHRY and SYGVKD. This CDR3 spans 14 amino acids. V lost 6 bases and J lost 0, with 11 bases in between. The CDR3 region is CAIRIRALNTEAFF. CDR3 DNA: TGTGCCATCAGGATCAGGGCCTTGAACACTGAAGCTTTCTTT.

The chain combines TRBV19 with TRBJ2-7; TRBD2 matches 12 bases. Germline trimming cut 4 bases from V and 7 bases from J; bases unmatched to any gene: 5. Germline V gene lookup returns CDR1 LNHDA and CDR2 SQIVND (reference sequence). The CDR3 spans 14 residues. The CDR3 sequence: CASSTSGLAGEQYF. CDR3 bases: TGTGCCAGTAGTACCTCTGGACTAGCGGGAGAGCAGTACTTC. The entire variable domain, with the rest obtained from reference TRBV19 and TRBJ2-7, is as follows: DGGITQSPKYLFRKEGQNVTLSCEQNLNHDAMYWYRQDPGQGLRLIYYSQIVNDFQKGDIAEGYSVSREKKESFPLTVTSAQKNPTAFYLCASSTSGLAGEQYFGPGTRLTVT.

DNA for the CDR3: TGTGCCAGCAGCTTAGGTACAGGAGGGGTGAACACCGGGGAGCTGTTTTTT. This gives the protein CASSLGTGGVNTGELFF. The chain has TRBV11-3 and TRBJ2-2; maybe TRBD2 (6 bases). This CDR3 is 17 amino acids long. V gave up 1 base and J gave up 1 base, with 13 bases separating them. Germline assignment: CDR1 SGHNT and CDR2 YENEEA.

V usage is TRBV28 and J usage is TRBJ1-2; the match to TRBD1 covers 8 bases. The V gene's germline CDR1 is MDHEN and CDR2 SYDVKM. The CDR3 contains 15 residues. V shed 6 bases, J shed 3 bases, and the junction held 9 bases outside the gene matches. Here the CDR3 DNA reads TGTGCCAGCAGAGACAGGGGTGGGAGAGACTATGGCTACACCTTC. This gives the protein CASRDRGGRDYGYTF.

The chain recombines TRBV28 with TRBJ2-7; the match to TRBD1 covers 11 bases. The CDR3 covers 15 residues. The V segment lost 7 bases and the J segment 2 bases; nucleotides outside the gene matches: 7. Germline V gene sequence: CDR1 MDHEN, CDR2 SYDVKM. The CDR3 DNA reads as TGTGCCAGCACTAGACCGGGACAGGGGGCCTACGAGCAGTACTTC. This sequence encodes CASTRPGQGAYEQYF.